The 30 T cell receptor beta chains presented below share a single source sample, sequenced in a study of OX40 agonist ivuxolimab in advanced cancers. Assay used: immunoSEQ multiplex PCR; TCRdb lists only in-frame clones, some missing. The data contain 65,000 to 90,000 clones, 82% of them singletons. The sample was CD4+ or CD8+ T cells sorted from blood, taken in a trial of the OX40 agonist ivuxolimab. Source of these receptors: an adult with an advanced solid tumor such as melanoma, head and neck, liver or kidney cancer.

The V and J genes are TRBV14 and TRBJ2-5; perhaps TRBD1 as D (6 bases). CDR3 size: 13 residues. The germline V gene encodes CDR1 SGHDN and CDR2 FVKESK. V was pared by 3 bases and J by 3 bases, with 8 bases between. The CDR3 coding sequence is TGTGCCAGCAGCCAGGGGGCGGAAGAGACCCAGTACTTC. It is translated as CASSQGAEETQYF.

The chain has TRBV6-5 and TRBJ1-4; 7 bases map to TRBD1. CDR1 is MNHEY, CDR2 SVGAGI, per germline. CDR3 length: 15 amino acids. Germline trimming cut 2 bases from V and 10 bases from J; bases unmatched to any gene: 10. The CDR3 loop is CASSYVVGGRGKLFF. CDR3 DNA: TGTGCCAGCAGTTACGTGGTAGGGGGCAGGGGAAAACTGTTTTTT.

This clone has a handful of counts. The V gene is TRBV6-6, the J gene TRBJ1-2, with a tentative D call TRBD1 (6 bases). The CDR3 length is 14 residues. Between the trimmed V and J ends, which lost 6 bases and 0 bases, there was a span of 11 bases. The V gene's germline CDR1 is MNHNY and CDR2 SVGAGI (reference sequence). CDR3 sequence (DNA): TGTGCCAGCAGGACAGGTACCGCTAACTATGGCTACACCTTC. This sequence encodes CASRTGTANYGYTF.

The J gene is TRBJ2-3, the V gene TRBV4-3, with D possibly TRBD1 on 5 matching bases. V lost 0 bases and J 3 bases, leaving 10 bases between the germline ends. Per the germline V gene, CDR1 is LGHNA and CDR2 is YSLEER. The CDR3 is 15 residues long. In nucleotides, the CDR3 is TGCGCCAGCAGCCAAGATTATCAGGGTACAGATACGCAGTATTTT. Protein: CASSQDYQGTDTQYF.

This sequence joins TRBV28 and TRBJ1-5; perhaps TRBD1 as D (6 bases). Trimming pared 5 bases from V and 3 bases from J, leaving 8 bases between. Germline V lookup: CDR1 MDHEN, CDR2 SYDVKM. The CDR3 sequence is 13 residues long. The CDR3 nucleotides are TGTGCCAGCAGTCGGACAGCCAATCAGCCCCAGCATTTT. Its translation is CASSRTANQPQHF.

The V call is TRBV7-9, the J call TRBJ2-7, with 7 positions matching TRBD1. V shed 5 bases and J 2 bases; nucleotides not matched to a gene: 12. Germline CDR1 reads SEHNR; CDR2 reads FQNEAQ (reference sequence). The CDR3 loop spans 16 amino acids. The chain's CDR3 is CASSATTGLVAYEQYF. CDR3 nucleotides: TGTGCCAGCAGCGCGACGACAGGGTTGGTGGCCTACGAGCAGTACTTC.

The genes are TRBV6-1 and TRBJ2-1; TRBD1 aligns across 9 bases. CDR3 size: 15 residues. CDR1 is MNHNS and CDR2 is SASEGT in the germline V gene. J was trimmed by 8 bases and V by 4 bases; bases with no gene match: 9. CDR3 sequence reads: CASSVYRGLLYEQFF. The DNA of the CDR3 is TGTGCCAGCAGTGTGTACAGGGGGCTTTTGTATGAGCAGTTCTTC.

The chain recombines TRBV6-1 with TRBJ2-7; no definite D call. V dropped 5 bases and J dropped 2 bases, with 10 bases sitting between them. The CDR3 is 13 residues long. Looked up from germline, CDR1 is MNHNS and CDR2 is SASEGT. CDR3 bases: TGTGCCAGCAGTAGGGATGTTACCTACGAGCAGTACTTC. It yields the protein CASSRDVTYEQYF.

J is TRBJ1-4 and V is TRBV6-1; maybe TRBD1 (6 bases). This CDR3 contains 11 residues. Germline loops: CDR1 MNHNS, CDR2 SASEGT. Trimming shortened V by 9 bases and J by 6 bases, and 8 bases separated the two germline ends. The CDR3 is CASRGDEKLFF. The DNA of the CDR3 is TGTGCCAGTAGGGGGGATGAAAAACTGTTTTTT.

The chain links TRBV4-2 to TRBJ2-2; tentatively, D is TRBD1 (6 bases). Trimming took off 0 bases at V and 13 bases at J, with 15 bases between the two ends. Germline V CDR1 and CDR2: LGHNA, YNFKEQ. The CDR3 is 14 residues long. CDR3 bases: TGTGCCAGCAGCCAAGATTTCGGGGACAAGGGGCTGTTTTTT. Translation: CASSQDFGDKGLFF.

The rearrangement uses TRBV7-2 and TRBJ2-1; 7 bases line up with TRBD2. The CDR3 totals 15 residues. V shed 6 bases, J shed 4 bases, and the junction held 9 bases outside the gene matches. Germline V gives CDR1 SGHTA, CDR2 FQGNSA. In DNA, the CDR3 is TGTGCCAGCAGTTCTACTAGCGTTAATTACAATGAGCAGTTCTTC. It yields the protein CASSSTSVNYNEQFF.

The chain employs TRBV19 and TRBJ2-1; 11 bases map to TRBD2. The CDR3 has 13 amino acids. The ends lost 6 bases at V and 9 bases at J; junction bases unmatched: 4. The germline gives CDR1 LNHDA, CDR2 SQIVND (reference sequence). The CDR3 DNA sequence: TGTGCCAGTAGCTCCGGGACTAGCGGTGAGCAGTTCTTC. Translation: CASSSGTSGEQFF.

J is TRBJ1-6 and V is TRBV4-2; D is unclear. Germline values: CDR1 LGHNA, CDR2 YNFKEQ. The V gene lost 0 bases and the J gene lost 9 bases, with 9 bases spanning the gap. The CDR3 runs 14 residues. This CDR3 is CASSQDGEGSPLHF. Here the CDR3 DNA reads TGTGCCAGCAGCCAAGACGGGGAAGGTTCACCCCTCCACTTT.

The gene calls are TRBV11-3 and TRBJ2-2; 8 positions match TRBD1. The trim removed 5 bases at V and 5 bases at J, leaving 7 bases unmatched. The CDR3 runs to 15 residues. Germline assignment: CDR1 SGHNT and CDR2 YENEEA. The CDR3 nucleotides read TGTGCCAGCAGCATACAGGGGGTGGGGACCGGGGAGCTGTTTTTT. It encodes CASSIQGVGTGELFF.

The chain has TRBV5-1 and TRBJ1-1; the match to TRBD1 covers 9 bases. The CDR3 runs to 16 residues. CDR1 and CDR2 (germline): SGHRS, YFSETQ. Trimming at V came to 2 bases and at J to 5 bases, leaving 10 bases not matched to a gene. In DNA, the CDR3 is TGCGCCAGCAGCTTCCGGGACAGGGAGGGTCGGACTGAAGCTTTCTTT. Translated: CASSFRDREGRTEAFF.

The chain has TRBV5-1 and TRBJ2-2; D uncertain. Germline-derived CDR1 and CDR2 are SGHRS and YFSETQ. V shed 4 bases and J shed 5 bases, with 12 bases lying between them. CDR3 length: 14 amino acids. CDR3 coding DNA: TGCGCCAGCAGCAATCTCGGTGGAACCGGGGAGCTGTTTTTT. It specifies CASSNLGGTGELFF.

The rearrangement joins TRBV2 to TRBJ1-3; D may be TRBD1 (6 bases). The V gene's germline CDR1 is SNHLY and CDR2 FYNNEI. Trimming took 5 bases from V and 3 from J, leaving 14 bases between them. This CDR3 comprises 15 residues. This CDR3 reads CASSYQGGGGNTIYF. Here the CDR3 DNA reads TGTGCCAGCAGTTACCAAGGGGGAGGTGGAAACACCATATATTTT. Together with reference TRBV2 and TRBJ1-3, the CDR3 gives the full variable domain: EPEVTQTPSHQVTQMGQEVILRCVPISNHLYFYWYRQILGQKVEFLVSFYNNEISEKSEIFDDQFSVERPDGSNFTLKIRSTKLEDSAMYFCASSYQGGGGNTIYFGEGSWLTVV.

This clone came up once. The CDR3: CASSLEGQGFQDTQYF. The DNA of the CDR3 is TGCGCCAGCAGCTTGGAGGGACAGGGCTTCCAAGATACGCAGTATTTT. This chain connects TRBV5-1 to TRBJ2-3; 9 positions agree with TRBD1. The CDR3 has 16 amino acids. J gave up 5 bases and V 0 bases, and 7 bases lay outside the gene matches. CDR1 SGHRS and CDR2 YFSETQ come from the germline V gene. The full variable domain, rest sourced from reference TRBV5-1 and TRBJ2-3, is KAGVTQTPRYLIKTRGQQVTLSCSPISGHRSVSWYQQTPGQGLQFLFEYFSETQRNKGNFPGRFSGRQFSNSRSEMNVSTLELGDSALYLCASSLEGQGFQDTQYFGPGTRLTVL.

The rearrangement joins TRBV7-2 to TRBJ2-6; a possible D gene is TRBD2 (5 bases). CDR3 size: 15 residues. The V gene's germline CDR1 is SGHTA and CDR2 FQGNSA. The V gene lost 5 bases and the J gene lost 0 bases, with 8 bases spanning the gap. CDR3 in amino acids: CASSPDYSGANVLTF. For the CDR3, the DNA is TGTGCCAGCAGCCCAGACTACTCTGGGGCCAACGTCCTGACTTTC. The full variable domain, completed using reference TRBV7-2 and TRBJ2-6, is GAGVSQSPSNKVTEKGKDVELRCDPISGHTALYWYRQSLGQGLEFLIYFQGNSAPDKSGLPSDRFSAERTGGSVSTLTIQRTQQEDSAVYLCASSPDYSGANVLTFGAGSRLTVL.

CDR3: CASSPAGTGRHEQYF. Here the CDR3 DNA reads TGTGCCAGCAGTCCCGCCGGGACAGGGAGACACGAGCAGTACTTC. The genes are TRBV28 and TRBJ2-7; 9 nucleotides agree with TRBD1. CDR3 length: 15 amino acids. The V gene's germline CDR1 is MDHEN and CDR2 SYDVKM. Trimming cost V 5 bases and J 5 bases; bases outside gene matches: 10.

The chain carries TRBV15 and TRBJ2-4; D call uncertain. The CDR3 covers 14 residues. CDR1 LNHNV and CDR2 YYDKDF come from the germline V gene (reference sequence). V gave up 0 bases and J gave up 6 bases, with 9 bases separating them. The CDR3 sequence: CATSRDYSVNIQYF. The CDR3 coding sequence is TGTGCCACCAGCAGAGATTATAGTGTAAACATTCAGTACTTC.

The rearrangement joins TRBV15 to TRBJ1-1; D might be TRBD1 (6 bases). The CDR3 extends over 14 amino acids. Germline values: CDR1 LNHNV, CDR2 YYDKDF (reference sequence). The germline V and J ends were trimmed by 0 bases and 7 bases, with 12 bases remaining between them. Written as DNA, the CDR3 is TGTGCCACCAGCAGAGATTGGGGAGGGGGTGAAGCTTTCTTT. Amino acid sequence: CATSRDWGGGEAFF. The full variable domain, in which reference TRBV15 and TRBJ1-1 provide the parts outside the CDR3, is DAMVIQNPRYQVTQFGKPVTLSCSQTLNHNVMYWYQQKSSQAPKLLFHYYDKDFNNEADTPDNFQSRRPNTSFCFLDIRSPGLGDTAMYLCATSRDWGGGEAFFGQGTRLTVV.

The J gene is TRBJ2-3, the V gene TRBV6-5; 9 bases match TRBD2. Germline CDR1 and CDR2: MNHEY and SVGAGI. The V and J ends lost 7 bases and 7 bases, in that order; junction bases with no gene match: 9. The CDR3 extends over 14 amino acids. The CDR3 nucleotides are TGTGCCAGCACCCCCGCGGGAGGGCCGAATACGCAGTATTTT. As protein: CASTPAGGPNTQYF.

This clone was counted a few times. The rearrangement links TRBV11-2 to TRBJ1-3, with D uncertain. Trimming took off 1 base at V and 4 bases at J, with 2 bases between the two ends. The CDR3 is 12 amino acids. The germline CDR1 and CDR2 sequences are SGHAT and FQNNGV. The CDR3 bases are TGTGCCAGCAGCTTAGGAGGAAACACCATATATTTT. Protein sequence: CASSLGGNTIYF.

The chain uses TRBV5-5 and TRBJ1-1; D not certain. The CDR3 extends over 13 amino acids. Germline CDR1 and CDR2: SGHKS and YYEKEE (reference sequence). V dropped 4 bases and J dropped 2 bases, with 9 bases sitting between them. The CDR3 DNA is TGTGCCAGCAGCCTTATGACCAACACTGAAGCTTTCTTT. It is translated as CASSLMTNTEAFF.

CDR3 amino acids: CASRDSAGTDTQYF. The CDR3 DNA is TGCGCCAGCAGAGACTCCGCGGGCACAGATACGCAGTATTTT. The chain uses TRBV5-1 and TRBJ2-3; D gene uncertain. V lost 5 bases and J lost 1, with 11 bases in between. This CDR3 is 14 amino acids long. Germline V gene sequence: CDR1 SGHRS, CDR2 YFSETQ. The full variable domain, in which reference TRBV5-1 and TRBJ2-3 provide the parts outside the CDR3, is KAGVTQTPRYLIKTRGQQVTLSCSPISGHRSVSWYQQTPGQGLQFLFEYFSETQRNKGNFPGRFSGRQFSNSRSEMNVSTLELGDSALYLCASRDSAGTDTQYFGPGTRLTVL.

This rearrangement joins TRBV5-1 to TRBJ2-6; D is unclear. With 5 bases removed from V and 1 base from J, the gap between germline ends came to 7 bases. The CDR3 length is 14 residues. Germline assignment: CDR1 SGHRS and CDR2 YFSETQ. The CDR3 loop reads CASSQVSGANVLTF. CDR3 DNA: TGCGCCAGCAGTCAGGTGTCTGGGGCCAACGTCCTGACTTTC. Drawing the rest from reference TRBV5-1 and TRBJ2-6, the complete variable domain is KAGVTQTPRYLIKTRGQQVTLSCSPISGHRSVSWYQQTPGQGLQFLFEYFSETQRNKGNFPGRFSGRQFSNSRSEMNVSTLELGDSALYLCASSQVSGANVLTFGAGSRLTVL.

This chain uses TRBV6-1 with TRBJ1-1, with no clear D. Germline V gene lookup returns CDR1 MNHNS and CDR2 SASEGT. There are 13 residues in the CDR3. V gave up 2 bases and J gave up 7 bases, with 11 bases separating them. CDR3 in DNA: TGTGCCAGCAGTGAAAGGCCGGTAGATGAAGCTTTCTTT. This sequence encodes CASSERPVDEAFF.

V and J are TRBV7-9 and TRBJ1-1; D remains unclear. V lost 3 bases and J 5 bases, leaving 7 bases between the germline ends. Germline V gene data show CDR1 as SEHNR and CDR2 as FQNEAQ (reference sequence). The CDR3 contains 12 residues. CDR3 in DNA: TGTGCCAGCAGCTTTGAGAGGACTGAAGCTTTCTTT. Protein product: CASSFERTEAFF.

The chain uses TRBV10-3 and TRBJ2-3; D is undetermined. The germline V gene has CDR1 ENHRY and CDR2 SYGVKD. CDR3 length equals 12 residues. V was cut by 10 bases and J by 7 bases, with 15 bases left in between. The CDR3 bases are TGTGCCACGGAACAAGGCGGAAATACGCAGTATTTT. Amino acid sequence: CATEQGGNTQYF.